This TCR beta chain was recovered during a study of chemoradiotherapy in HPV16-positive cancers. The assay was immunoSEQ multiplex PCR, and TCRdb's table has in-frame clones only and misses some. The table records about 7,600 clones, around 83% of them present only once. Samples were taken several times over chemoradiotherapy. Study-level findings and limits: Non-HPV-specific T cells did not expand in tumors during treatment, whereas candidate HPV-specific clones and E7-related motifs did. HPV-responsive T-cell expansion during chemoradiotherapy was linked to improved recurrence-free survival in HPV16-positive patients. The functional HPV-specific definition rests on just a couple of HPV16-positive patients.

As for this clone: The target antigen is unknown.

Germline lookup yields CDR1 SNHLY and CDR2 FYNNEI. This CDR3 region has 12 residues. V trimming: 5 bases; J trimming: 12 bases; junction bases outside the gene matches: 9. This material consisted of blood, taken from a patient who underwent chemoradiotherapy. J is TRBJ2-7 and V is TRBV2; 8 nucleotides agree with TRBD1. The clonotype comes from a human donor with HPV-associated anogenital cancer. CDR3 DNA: TGTGCCAGCAGTTGGGACAGGTCCGACCGGTACTTC. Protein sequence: CASSWDRSDRYF.